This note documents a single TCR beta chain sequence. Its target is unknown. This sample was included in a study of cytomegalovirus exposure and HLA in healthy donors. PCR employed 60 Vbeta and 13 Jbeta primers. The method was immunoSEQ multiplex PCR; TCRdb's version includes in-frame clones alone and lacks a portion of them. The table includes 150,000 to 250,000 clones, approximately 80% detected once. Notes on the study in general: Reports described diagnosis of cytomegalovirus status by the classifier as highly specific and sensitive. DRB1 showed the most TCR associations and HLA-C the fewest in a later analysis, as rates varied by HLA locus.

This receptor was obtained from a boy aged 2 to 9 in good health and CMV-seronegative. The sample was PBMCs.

The CDR3 sequence is CASSEPGLAGCRSYNEQFF. DNA for the CDR3: TGCGCCAGCAGTGAGCCGGGACTAGCGGGGTGCCGCTCCTACAATGAGCAGTTCTTC. J is TRBJ2-1 and V is TRBV10-1; 13 nucleotides line up with TRBD2. The length of the CDR3 is 19 residues. The V and J ends lost 2 bases and 0 bases, in that order; junction bases with no gene match: 7. Per the germline V gene, CDR1 is WNHNN and CDR2 is SYGVQD (reference sequence).